One sample yielded the 4 T cell receptor beta chains listed below, sequenced in a study of T cell repertoires in cytomegalovirus infection. TCRdb ran MiXCR on the reads and lists one entry per CDR3 protein. The data contain 250,000 or so distinct CDR3 sequences, roughly an eighth of them singletons. Source material: PBMCs. The source of these receptors is a human donor in good health (CMV status not recorded). Some clones in this sample may be carry-over from other donors' samples.

The chain recombines TRBV25-1 with TRBJ2-2; D may match TRBD1 or TRBD2 (7 bases each). Germline V gives CDR1 MGHDK, CDR2 SYGVNS. The CDR3 runs 16 residues. Trimming removed 3 bases from V and 5 bases from J, with 16 bases in between. This CDR3 is CASSDFPGGATGELFF. The CDR3 DNA sequence: TGTGCCAGCAGTGATTTCCCAGGGGGGGCGACCGGGGAGCTGTTTTTT. Complete variable domain (other parts from reference TRBV25-1 and TRBJ2-2): EADIYQTPRYLVIGTGKKITLECSQTMGHDKMYWYQQDPGMELHLIHYSYGVNSTEKGDLSSESTVSRIRTEHFPLTLESARPSHTSQYLCASSDFPGGATGELFFGEGSRLTVL.

The sample holds many counts of this clonotype. The chain uses TRBV6-1 and TRBJ1-1; D uncertain. Per the germline V gene, CDR1 is MNHNS and CDR2 is SASEGT. This CDR3 is built from 14 residues. V dropped 7 bases and J dropped 2 bases, with 14 bases sitting between them. This chain's CDR3 is CASILRVRNTEAFF. The CDR3 bases are TGTGCCAGCATTCTTAGGGTAAGAAACACTGAAGCTTTCTTT.

This clonotype was observed a few times. This CDR3 reads CASSQAERTEAFF. CDR3 in DNA: TGTGCCAGCAGCCAAGCGGAGAGAACTGAAGCTTTCTTT. V is TRBV3-1 and J is TRBJ1-1, with D unresolved. There are 13 residues in the CDR3. Between the trimmed V and J ends, which lost 1 base and 5 bases, there was a span of 8 bases. The germline CDR1 and CDR2 sequences are LGHDT and YNNKEL (reference sequence).

This clonotype is a singleton in its sample. The chain uses TRBV11-2 and TRBJ2-1, with 7 bases that match TRBD1. Germline loops: CDR1 SGHAT, CDR2 FQNNGV. There are 16 residues in the CDR3. Trimming took 0 bases from V and 1 from J; bases not matched to a gene: 3. DNA for the CDR3: TGTGCCAGCAGCTTAGAGGCAGGGGGTTCCTACAATGAGCAGTTCTTC. Translation gives CASSLEAGGSYNEQFF.